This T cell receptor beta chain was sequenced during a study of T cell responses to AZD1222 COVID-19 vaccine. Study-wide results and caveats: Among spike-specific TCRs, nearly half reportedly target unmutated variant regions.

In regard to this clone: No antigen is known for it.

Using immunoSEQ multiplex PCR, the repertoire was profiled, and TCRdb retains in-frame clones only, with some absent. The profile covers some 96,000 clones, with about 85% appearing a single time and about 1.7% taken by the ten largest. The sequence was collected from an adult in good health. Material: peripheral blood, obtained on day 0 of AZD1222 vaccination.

The CDR3 region is CASSQGGAANYGYTF. CDR3 coding DNA: TGCGCCAGCAGCCAAGGGGGTGCGGCTAACTATGGCTACACCTTC. The chain has TRBV4-1 and TRBJ1-2; D not certain. Germline V gene sequence: CDR1 MGHRA, CDR2 YSYEKL. This CDR3 comprises 15 residues. Trimming removed 1 base from V and 0 bases from J, with 9 bases in between.